This T cell receptor beta chain was identified during a study of response to subunit inactivated influenza vaccine. Findings of the study overall: Few new T cells, the authors suggested, are recruited by each seasonal influenza vaccination.

V dropped 5 bases and J dropped 0 bases, with 11 bases sitting between them. Germline V gene data show CDR1 as MDHEN and CDR2 as SYDVKM. The CDR3 spans 15 residues. This clonotype occurred a few times. The target antigen is unknown. TCRdb reprocessed the RT-PCR reads via MiXCR and lists one record per CDR3 protein. The profile shows 550,000 to 800,000 distinct CDR3 sequences, 15% to 18% of them singletons. The sequencing here drew on PBMCs from blood, taken 11 to 12 days after vaccination. The J gene is TRBJ2-1, the V gene TRBV28; D possibly corresponds to TRBD2 (5 bases). This clonotype originated in a man aged 50-59 years who received an inactivated influenza vaccine. This CDR3 reads CASSIGLTSYNEQFF. The CDR3 nucleotides read TGTGCCAGCAGTATCGGACTGACCTCCTACAATGAGCAGTTCTTC.